This T cell receptor (beta chain) emerged from a study of CD8 T cells in ankylosing spondylitis. Study findings and constraints: Ankylosing spondylitis blood appeared to carry a characteristic TCR beta motif of several highly homologous variants.

The CDR3 has 12 residues. V lost 5 bases to trimming and J lost 8 bases; unmatched junction nucleotides: 8. The V gene's germline CDR1 is DFQATT and CDR2 SNEGSKA (reference sequence). With respect to this clonotype: Antigen: not known.

Each CDR3 protein is one row after TCRdb ran MiXCR on the 5' RACE reads. Of around 890,000 distinct CDR3 sequences in the sample, approximately 10% were seen once. The sequence derives from a male donor with ankylosing spondylitis. Sample: blood, either unsorted or a sorted T cell fraction (not recorded which). The rearrangement uses TRBV20-1 and TRBJ1-2; TRBD1 aligns across 7 bases. The CDR3 loop is CSAADRVGGYTF. The CDR3 nucleotides are TGCAGTGCTGCCGACAGGGTTGGCGGCTACACCTTC.